Described below is a single TCR beta chain sequence and its context. As yet, its antigen is unknown. The study ran its PCR with 60 Vbeta and 13 Jbeta primers. TCRdb's copy holds only in-frame clones and misses some; the assay was immunoSEQ multiplex PCR. The sample shows about 82,000 clones, roughly four fifths of them seen only once. This entry belongs to a study of cytomegalovirus exposure and HLA in healthy donors. Study-wide results and caveats: TCR beta chains numbering some 160 were designated cytomegalovirus-associated. Most of the TCR beta V segments (in an earlier analysis) were productive either about 90% or about 30% of the time. Later on, a genetic analysis was performed. It linked a missense variant in DCLRE1C with V- and J-gene trimming of TCR beta. As a later analysis revealed, most CMV-associated TCR beta chains appeared HLA-restricted.

The CDR3 is made up of 15 amino acids. J was trimmed by 1 base and V by 1 base; bases with no gene match: 0. Germline V gene data show CDR1 as SGHVS and CDR2 as FNYEAQ. Sequencing input: PBMCs. The TCR originated in a human donor in good health. This sequence joins TRBV7-6 and TRBJ2-1; 8 bases line up with TRBD1. This CDR3 reads CASSLGTGSYNEQFF. As DNA, the CDR3 is TGTGCCAGCAGCTTAGGGACAGGGTCCTACAATGAGCAGTTCTTC.